This TCR beta chain came from a study of cytomegalovirus exposure and HLA in healthy donors. The wider study: As an earlier analysis found, about 179 million T cells yielded 90 million to 140 million unique TCR beta sequences. In terms of ancestry, the Caucasian-associated cluster contained 75% to 90% of the approximately 380 genotyped donors. Findings and caveats of the study: An ancestry cluster, one associated with Asian ancestry, reportedly showed fewer N-insertions than the roughly 700-donor mean in a later analysis. In an earlier analysis, productive rearrangement rates for most beta V segments clustered near 87% or 30%.

13 Jbeta primers and 60 Vbeta primers were used for the PCR. TCRdb's table, derived via immunoSEQ multiplex PCR, lists solely in-frame clones and lacks some. Of around 100,000 clones in the sample, approximately 70% were seen once. This clone was counted between two and nine times. Its antigen remains unidentified. The sequenced sample was PBMCs. The receptor comes from a man in his thirties or forties in good health and CMV-seropositive.

The CDR3 region is CASSQGTSSDTQYF. DNA of the CDR3: TGTGCCAGCAGCCAGGGGACGAGTTCAGATACGCAGTATTTT. The chain has TRBV9 and TRBJ2-3; weak D call: TRBD1 (6 bases). Germline CDR1 and CDR2: SGDLS and YYNGEE. Trimming took 4 bases from V and 4 from J, leaving 13 bases between them. CDR3 length equals 14 residues.